The next 14 T cell receptor beta chains were all read from a single sample in a study of blood T cell repertoires in COVID-19. The method was immunoSEQ multiplex PCR; TCRdb's version includes in-frame clones alone and lacks a portion of them. Of 200,000 to 250,000 clones in the sample, about 86% are singletons; the top ten hold about 4%. The sequenced material came from PBMCs or T cells enriched from blood (not recorded which). The source is a woman under 40 who had been exposed to COVID-19.

This sequence joins TRBV3-1 (or the pseudogene TRBV3-2) and TRBJ1-1, with 7 bases matching TRBD1. CDR3 length equals 13 residues. In germline, CDR1 is LGHDT, CDR2 YNNKEL (reference sequence). Trimming at V came to 6 bases and at J to 3 bases, leaving 4 bases not matched to a gene. The CDR3 spells CASRSGQHTEAFF. The CDR3 nucleotides are TGTGCCAGCAGGTCGGGACAGCACACTGAAGCTTTCTTT.

This chain connects TRBV27 to TRBJ1-5; D possibly corresponds to TRBD1 (5 bases). This CDR3 has 14 amino acids. Trimming removed 3 bases at V and 3 bases at J, with 9 bases between. Germline CDR1 and CDR2: MNHEY and SMNVEV (reference sequence). As DNA, the CDR3 is TGTGCCAGCAGTTTGTTAGGGGTCAATCAGCCCCAGCATTTT. This gives the protein CASSLLGVNQPQHF.

CDR3 bases: TGTGCCAGCAGCACCGGGACAGCTTTCTACGAGCAGTACTTC. It codes for CASSTGTAFYEQYF. The J gene is TRBJ2-7, the V gene TRBV5-5; 7 bases align to TRBD1. Looked up from germline, CDR1 is SGHKS and CDR2 is YYEKEE (reference sequence). Trimming at V came to 4 bases and at J to 3 bases, leaving 7 bases not matched to a gene. The CDR3 loop spans 14 amino acids.

This chain links TRBV9 with TRBJ1-6, with TRBD1 identical over 7 bases. Per germline, CDR1 SGDLS and CDR2 YYNGEE. V was clipped by 0 bases and J by 8 bases; unmatched bases: 8. This CDR3 contains 16 residues. The DNA of the CDR3 is TGTGCCAGCAGCGTAGCTGGACAGGCCCAGTATTCACCCCTCCACTTT. Protein: CASSVAGQAQYSPLHF.

This clone was found once. The CDR3 reads CAIKTSTDTQYF. The CDR3 DNA reads TGTGCCATCAAGACTAGCACAGATACGCAGTATTTT. The chain uses TRBV21-1 and TRBJ2-3; the D call TRBD2 from the table was never checked on the DNA. TRBV21-1 is a pseudogene segment. CDR3 size: 12 residues.

This chain connects TRBV19 to TRBJ1-1, with unresolved D. The CDR3 is made up of 15 amino acids. Trimming stripped 8 bases from V and 1 base from J, with 17 bases between. Germline CDR1 LNHDA, CDR2 SQIVND (reference sequence). CDR3 protein: CASLRERVGNTEAFF. CDR3 bases: TGTGCCAGTTTAAGGGAGCGCGTCGGGAACACTGAAGCTTTCTTT.

The gene calls are TRBV10-2 and TRBJ1-3; D is ambiguous. V lost 2 bases and J 4 bases, leaving 6 bases between the germline ends. The CDR3 totals 13 residues. From germline, CDR1 is WSHSY and CDR2 SAAADI. The CDR3 bases are TGCGCCAGCAGTGAGCAACAGGGAAACACCATATATTTT. Its translation is CASSEQQGNTIYF.

CDR3 sequence reads: CASSKRTGPSNQPQHF. The CDR3, as DNA: TGTGCCAGTAGTAAACGGACAGGCCCTAGCAATCAGCCCCAGCATTTT. The chain has TRBV19 and TRBJ1-5, with 7 bases matching TRBD1. Trimming at V came to 4 bases and at J to 0 bases, leaving 6 bases not matched to a gene. Germline lookup yields CDR1 LNHDA and CDR2 SQIVND (reference sequence). The CDR3 runs 16 residues.

This clone was found a few times. The rearrangement uses TRBV2 and TRBJ1-1, with unresolved D. Germline V gene data show CDR1 as SNHLY and CDR2 as FYNNEI. The CDR3 sequence is 12 residues long. The germline V and J ends were trimmed by 5 bases and 4 bases, with 8 bases remaining between them. CDR3 coding DNA: TGTGCCAGCAGTCTCAGAGGCACTGAAGCTTTCTTT. Its protein is CASSLRGTEAFF.

The V and J genes are TRBV30 and TRBJ2-6; tentative D call: TRBD2 (5 bases). The CDR3 has 16 residues. The ends were cut back, 4 bases at V and 0 bases at J, with 13 bases in the middle. Germline V lookup: CDR1 GTSNPN, CDR2 SVGIG (reference sequence). This CDR3 is CAWTRVPRSGANVLTF. The CDR3 DNA reads as TGTGCCTGGACGAGGGTCCCGCGCTCTGGGGCCAACGTCCTGACTTTC.

The chain recombines TRBV28 with TRBJ1-2, with D unclear. V was pared by 3 bases and J by 4 bases, with 9 bases between. Germline CDR1 reads MDHEN; CDR2 reads SYDVKM. This CDR3 comprises 13 residues. CDR3 region: CASSLRWSYGYTF. As DNA, the CDR3 is TGTGCCAGCAGTTTGCGGTGGTCCTATGGCTACACCTTC.

CDR3 region: CASSYRPGNVYEQYF. The CDR3, as DNA: TGTGCCAGCAGTTACCGGCCAGGGAATGTCTACGAGCAGTACTTC. The chain employs TRBV6-5 and TRBJ2-7; D is possibly TRBD1 (5 bases). The CDR3 sequence is 15 residues long. The V end was cut by 2 bases, the J end by 3 bases, with 14 bases between. Germline CDR1 is MNHEY and CDR2 is SVGAGI.

This clone was counted only a few times. The J gene is TRBJ1-3, the V gene TRBV7-6; TRBD1 matches at 7 bases. The CDR3 loop spans 14 amino acids. J was trimmed by 2 bases and V by 5 bases; bases with no gene match: 3. Germline CDR1 SGHVS, CDR2 FNYEAQ. CDR3 DNA sequence: TGTGCCAGCAGCGCCACAGGGGCTGGAAACACCATATATTTT. Translated, it gives CASSATGAGNTIYF.

This chain joins TRBV29-1 and TRBJ1-1, with D perhaps matching TRBD1 (5 bases). The germline V gene encodes CDR1 SQVTM and CDR2 ANQGSEA. The CDR3 is 12 amino acids. The V end was cut by 6 bases, the J end by 4 bases, with 12 bases between. CDR3 sequence: CSVLPGGTEAFF. The CDR3, as DNA: TGCAGCGTCCTCCCGGGGGGCACTGAAGCTTTCTTT.